This T cell receptor beta chain was recorded in a study of shared clonotypes between healthy human individuals. As for this clone: The target antigen is unknown.

Study findings and constraints: At large depth, rarefaction still showed sorted-subset sequencing to be incomplete. Naive CD4 clonotypes were shared across several donors at roughly 5%.

Deep-level running was used for the assay. The method was immunoSEQ multiplex PCR; TCRdb's version includes in-frame clones alone and lacks a portion of them. The sample has a few million clones; about nine tenths are singletons. V lost 0 bases and J 6 bases, leaving 13 bases between the germline ends. Germline loops: CDR1 SGDLS, CDR2 YYNGEE. The CDR3 is 15 residues long. J is TRBJ2-1 and V is TRBV9; D unresolved. The sequenced material came from naive CD4+ T cells from PBMCs. Noted subset: CD45RA+ positively selected. The clonotype originates from a young man in good health. Some clones in this sample may be carry-over from other donors' samples. CDR3 loop: CASSVGPPHRNEQFF. CDR3 bases: TGTGCCAGCAGCGTAGGTCCCCCGCACCGCAATGAGCAGTTCTTC.